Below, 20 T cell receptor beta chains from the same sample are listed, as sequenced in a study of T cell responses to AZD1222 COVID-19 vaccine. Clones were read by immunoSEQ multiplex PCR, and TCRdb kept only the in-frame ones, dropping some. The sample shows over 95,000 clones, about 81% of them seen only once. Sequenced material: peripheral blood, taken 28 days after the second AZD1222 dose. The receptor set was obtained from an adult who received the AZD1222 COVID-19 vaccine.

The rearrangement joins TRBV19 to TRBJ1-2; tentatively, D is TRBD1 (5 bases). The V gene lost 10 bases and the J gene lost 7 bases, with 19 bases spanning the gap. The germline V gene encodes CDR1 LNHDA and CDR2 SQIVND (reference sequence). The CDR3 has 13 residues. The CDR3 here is CATHKAGSGGYTF. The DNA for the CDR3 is TGTGCCACCCACAAAGCAGGGTCGGGTGGCTACACCTTC.

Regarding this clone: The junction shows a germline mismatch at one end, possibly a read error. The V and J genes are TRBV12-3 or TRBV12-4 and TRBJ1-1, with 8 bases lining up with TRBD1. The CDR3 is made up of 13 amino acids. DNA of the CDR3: TGTGCCAGCATTTTAACAGGGGGCACTGAAGCTTTCTTT. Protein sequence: CASILTGGTEAFF.

The CDR3 region has the DNA TGTGCCAGCAGCTTAGCGGACTCTAGCACAGATACGCAGTATTTT. It translates to CASSLADSSTDTQYF. The rearrangement links TRBV7-9 to TRBJ2-3; the D gene is possibly TRBD2 (5 bases). CDR3 length equals 15 residues. Germline V gene data show CDR1 as SEHNR and CDR2 as FQNEAQ (reference sequence). The ends were cut back, 0 bases at V and 0 bases at J, with 7 bases in the middle.

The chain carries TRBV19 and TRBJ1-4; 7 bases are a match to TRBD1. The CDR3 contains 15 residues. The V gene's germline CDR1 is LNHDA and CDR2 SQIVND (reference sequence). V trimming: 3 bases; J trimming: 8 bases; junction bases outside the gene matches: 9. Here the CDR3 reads CASSIQGEVHEKLFF. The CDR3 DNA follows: TGTGCCAGTAGTATCCAGGGGGAGGTTCACGAAAAACTGTTTTTT. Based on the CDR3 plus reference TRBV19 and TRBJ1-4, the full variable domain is DGGITQSPKYLFRKEGQNVTLSCEQNLNHDAMYWYRQDPGQGLRLIYYSQIVNDFQKGDIAEGYSVSREKKESFPLTVTSAQKNPTAFYLCASSIQGEVHEKLFFGSGTQLSVL.

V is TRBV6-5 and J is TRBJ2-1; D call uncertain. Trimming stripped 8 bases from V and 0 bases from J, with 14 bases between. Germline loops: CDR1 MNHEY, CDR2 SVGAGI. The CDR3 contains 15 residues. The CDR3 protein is CASGRQESSYNEQFF. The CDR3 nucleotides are TGTGCCAGCGGACGCCAAGAGAGCTCCTACAATGAGCAGTTCTTC.

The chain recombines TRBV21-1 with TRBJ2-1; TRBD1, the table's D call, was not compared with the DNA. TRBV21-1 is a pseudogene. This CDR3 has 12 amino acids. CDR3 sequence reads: CASSTQGNEQFF. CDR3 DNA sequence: TGTGCCAGCAGCACACAGGGTAACGAGCAGTTCTTC.

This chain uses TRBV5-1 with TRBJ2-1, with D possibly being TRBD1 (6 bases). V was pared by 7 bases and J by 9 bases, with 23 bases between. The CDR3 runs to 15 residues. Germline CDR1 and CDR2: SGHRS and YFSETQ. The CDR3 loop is CASRRTALMVSEQFF. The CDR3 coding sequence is TGCGCCAGCCGTAGGACAGCTTTGATGGTCAGTGAGCAGTTCTTC.

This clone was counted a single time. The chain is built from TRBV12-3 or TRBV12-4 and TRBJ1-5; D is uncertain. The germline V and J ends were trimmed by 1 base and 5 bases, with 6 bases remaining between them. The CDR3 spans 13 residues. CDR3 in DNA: TGTGCCAGCAGTTTAGAGACGGATCAGCCCCAGCATTTT. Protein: CASSLETDQPQHF.

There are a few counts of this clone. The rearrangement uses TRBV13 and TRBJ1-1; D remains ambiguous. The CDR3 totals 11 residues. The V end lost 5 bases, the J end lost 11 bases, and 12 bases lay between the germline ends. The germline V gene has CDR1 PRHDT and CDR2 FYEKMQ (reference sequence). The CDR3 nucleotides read TGTGCCAGCAGCATCGGGCAGACGGCTTTCTTT. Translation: CASSIGQTAFF.

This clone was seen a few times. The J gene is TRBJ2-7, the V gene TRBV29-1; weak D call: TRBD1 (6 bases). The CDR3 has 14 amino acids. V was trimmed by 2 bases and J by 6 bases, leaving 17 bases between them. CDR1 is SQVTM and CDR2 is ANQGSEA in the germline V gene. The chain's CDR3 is CSVELPGAKAEQYF. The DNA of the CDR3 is TGCAGCGTTGAACTCCCAGGGGCAAAGGCCGAGCAGTACTTC.

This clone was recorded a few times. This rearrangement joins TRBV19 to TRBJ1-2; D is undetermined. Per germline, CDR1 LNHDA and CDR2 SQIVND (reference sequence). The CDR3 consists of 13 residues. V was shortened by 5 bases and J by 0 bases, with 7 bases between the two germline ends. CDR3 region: CASSVTANYGYTF. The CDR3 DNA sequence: TGTGCCAGTAGTGTCACAGCTAACTATGGCTACACCTTC.

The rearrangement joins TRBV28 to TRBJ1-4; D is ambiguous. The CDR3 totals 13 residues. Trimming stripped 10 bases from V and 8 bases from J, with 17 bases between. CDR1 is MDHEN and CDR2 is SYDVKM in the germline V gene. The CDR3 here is CATWNDTREKLFF. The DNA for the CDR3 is TGTGCCACCTGGAACGACACAAGAGAAAAACTGTTTTTT.

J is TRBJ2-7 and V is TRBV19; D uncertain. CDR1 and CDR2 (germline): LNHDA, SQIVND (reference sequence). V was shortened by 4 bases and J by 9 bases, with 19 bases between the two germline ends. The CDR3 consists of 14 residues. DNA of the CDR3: TGTGCCAGTAGTAGAGGAGAAAGAACCTCGGGGCAGTACTTC. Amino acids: CASSRGERTSGQYF. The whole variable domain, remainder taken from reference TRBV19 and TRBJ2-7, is DGGITQSPKYLFRKEGQNVTLSCEQNLNHDAMYWYRQDPGQGLRLIYYSQIVNDFQKGDIAEGYSVSREKKESFPLTVTSAQKNPTAFYLCASSRGERTSGQYFGPGTRLTVT.

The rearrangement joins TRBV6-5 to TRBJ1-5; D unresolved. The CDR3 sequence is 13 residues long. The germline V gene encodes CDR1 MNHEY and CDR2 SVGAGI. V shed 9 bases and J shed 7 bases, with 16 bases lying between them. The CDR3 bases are TGTGCCAGTGCGAATTGGGGTAACCAGCCCCAGCATTTT. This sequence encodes CASANWGNQPQHF.

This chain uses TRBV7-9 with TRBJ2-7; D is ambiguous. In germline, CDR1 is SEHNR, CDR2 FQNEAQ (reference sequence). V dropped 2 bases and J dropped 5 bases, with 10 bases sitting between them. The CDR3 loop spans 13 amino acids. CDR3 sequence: CASSLWGDHEQYF. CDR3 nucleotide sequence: TGTGCCAGCAGCTTATGGGGTGACCACGAGCAGTACTTC.

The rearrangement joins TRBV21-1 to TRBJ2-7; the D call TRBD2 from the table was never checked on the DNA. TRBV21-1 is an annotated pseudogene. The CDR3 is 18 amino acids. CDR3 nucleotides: TGTGCCAGCAGCCCTCGGGTTAGCGGGAGGGCCCGTTCCTTCGAGCAGTACTTC. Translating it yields CASSPRVSGRARSFEQYF.

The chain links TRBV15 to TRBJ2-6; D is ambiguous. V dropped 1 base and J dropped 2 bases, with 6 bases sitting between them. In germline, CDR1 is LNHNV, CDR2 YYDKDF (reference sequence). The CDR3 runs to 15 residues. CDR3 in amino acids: CATSRARAGANVLTF. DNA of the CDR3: TGTGCCACCAGCAGAGCTCGGGCTGGGGCCAACGTCCTGACTTTC.

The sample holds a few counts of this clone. This CDR3 reads CASSIGVATNEKLFF. As DNA, the CDR3 is TGTGCCAGTAGTATCGGAGTTGCAACTAATGAAAAACTGTTTTTT. The V call is TRBV19, the J call TRBJ1-4; no clear D. This CDR3 spans 15 amino acids. CDR1 and CDR2 from the germline V gene are LNHDA and SQIVND (reference sequence). V lost 3 bases and J lost 0, with 8 bases in between.

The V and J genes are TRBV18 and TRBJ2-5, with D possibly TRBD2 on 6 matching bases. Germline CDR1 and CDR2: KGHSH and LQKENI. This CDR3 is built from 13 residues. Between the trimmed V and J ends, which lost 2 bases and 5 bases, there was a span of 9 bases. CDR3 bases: TGTGCCAGCTCACCAGGGACTGAGGAGACCCAGTACTTC. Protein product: CASSPGTEETQYF.

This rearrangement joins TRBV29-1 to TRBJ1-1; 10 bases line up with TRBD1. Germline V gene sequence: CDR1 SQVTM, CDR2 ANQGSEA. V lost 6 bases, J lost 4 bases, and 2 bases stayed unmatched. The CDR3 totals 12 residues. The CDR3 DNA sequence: TGCAGCGTCAGGACAGGGGGCACTGAAGCTTTCTTT. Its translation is CSVRTGGTEAFF.